Listed below are T cell receptor beta chains from one sample, sequenced in a study of T cells in Graves' hyperthyroidism and ophthalmopathy. TCRdb analysed the multiplex PCR reads with MiXCR anew, one entry per CDR3 protein. This sample has 300,000 to 400,000 distinct CDR3 sequences, with roughly an eighth found just once. Material: blood. The receptor source for this set is a woman younger than 35 with Graves' hyperthyroidism. The CDR3 runs from the conserved cysteine through the conserved F or W. Each record gives: J gene, V gene, clone size, D gene, CDR3 length, CDR3 protein, CDR3 DNA. A D gene is named only where the DNA matches it firmly. Some rows have no size entry. The others give once, few or many, or a class for an expanded clone.

TRBJ1-1,TRBV12-3/TRBV12-4,many,.,12,CASSLGGPEAFF,TGTGCCAGCAGTTTAGGCGGACCTGAAGCTTTCTTT
TRBJ2-1,TRBV5-1,once,TRBD2,18,CASSLRQGLTSGKDEQFF,TGCGCCAGCAGCTTGCGGCAGGGTCTGACTAGCGGGAAGGATGAGCAGTTCTTC
TRBJ2-6,TRBV5-1,.,.,16,CASSLAQFSGANVLTF,TGCGCCAGCAGCTTGGCCCAGTTCTCTGGGGCCAACGTCCTGACTTTC
TRBJ1-2,TRBV3-1,few,TRBD1,15,CASSLGRQGLYGYTF,TGTGCCAGCAGCCTGGGTCGACAGGGCCTCTATGGCTACACCTTC
TRBJ2-5,TRBV29-1,.,.,11,CSVNGKETQYF,TGCAGCGTTAACGGTAAAGAGACCCAGTACTTC
TRBJ2-7,TRBV7-2,.,TRBD2,17,CASSLSDLAGVLNEQYF,TGTGCCAGCAGCTTATCCGATCTAGCGGGAGTTCTGAACGAGCAGTACTTC
TRBJ2-1,TRBV3-1,.,.,15,CASSQGAAGANEQFF,TGTGCCAGCAGCCAAGGGGCGGCGGGGGCGAATGAGCAGTTCTTC
TRBJ1-1,TRBV19,few,.,12,CASSMTPEEAFF,TGTGCCAGTAGTATGACACCCGAGGAAGCTTTCTTT
TRBJ1-3,TRBV12-3/TRBV12-4,many,.,12,CASSLSGNTIYF,TGTGCCAGCAGTCTCTCTGGAAACACCATATATTTT
TRBJ2-3,TRBV2,many,TRBD2,16,CATEPGRGDYTDTQYF,TGTGCCACCGAGCCTGGTCGGGGGGACTACACAGATACGCAGTATTTT
TRBJ2-1,TRBV20-1,many,TRBD2,14,CSAASSGRVPEQFF,TGCAGTGCTGCCTCTAGCGGGAGGGTCCCTGAGCAGTTCTTC
TRBJ2-1,TRBV24-1,few,.,14,CATGTGKVYNEQFF,TGTGCCACCGGCACAGGGAAGGTCTACAATGAGCAGTTCTTC
TRBJ2-7,TRBV28,many,.,11,CATDGLGEQYF,TGTGCCACCGACGGACTGGGTGAGCAGTACTTC
TRBJ2-2,TRBV5-8,.,TRBD2,18,CASSPGLAGGLATGELFF,TGTGCCAGCAGCCCGGGACTAGCGGGGGGGCTAGCCACCGGGGAGCTGTTTTTT
TRBJ1-6,TRBV12-3/TRBV12-4,many,.,16,CASSFTGSSPRAPLHF,TGTGCCAGCAGTTTTACGGGAAGTAGTCCTCGGGCACCCCTCCACTTT
TRBJ1-1,TRBV29-1,many,TRBD1,13,CSVDRRLNTEAFF,TGCAGCGTGGACAGGAGGTTGAACACTGAAGCTTTCTTT
TRBJ1-5,TRBV3-2,many,.,17,CASSQARIPLTNQPQHF,TGTGCCAGCAGCCAAGCCCGGATACCCCTTACCAATCAGCCCCAGCATTTT
TRBJ2-1,TRBV6-1,many,TRBD1,15,CASSPSGQGVNEQFF,TGTGCCAGCAGTCCGTCGGGACAGGGGGTCAATGAGCAGTTCTTC
TRBJ2-2,TRBV7-2,many,.,16,CASSPFWRTNTGELFF,TGTGCCAGCAGCCCCTTCTGGCGGACGAACACCGGGGAGCTGTTTTTT
TRBJ2-1,TRBV30,many,.,11,CAWSVSPEQFF,TGTGCCTGGAGTGTATCCCCTGAGCAGTTCTTC
TRBJ1-4,TRBV15,many,TRBD1,16,CATSRVMGTANEKLFF,TGTGCCACCAGCAGAGTGATGGGGACAGCTAATGAAAAACTGTTTTTT
TRBJ2-2,TRBV5-1,few,TRBD1,14,CASSWTGETGELFF,TGCGCCAGCAGCTGGACAGGGGAGACCGGGGAGCTGTTTTTT